Presented here are 15 T cell receptor beta chains from one specimen sequenced in a study of T-cell reconstitution after alpha-beta-depleted transplantation in children. TCRbeta library construction was performed incorporating unique molecular identifiers. TCRdb fed the PCR reads into MiXCR, producing one record per CDR3 protein. This table holds roughly 300,000 distinct CDR3 sequences, about 9.9% found once. Sequencing was performed on peripheral blood, taken 180 days after TCRalphabeta/CD19-depleted stem cell transplant. Receptors originate from a male patient aged 2 to 9 who had a stem cell transplant for chronic granulomatous disease, so the T cells may come from the graft donor.

Ten or more counts support this clonotype. The V call is TRBV5-1, the J call TRBJ1-1; a possible D gene is TRBD1 (5 bases). V dropped 0 bases and J dropped 4 bases, with 10 bases sitting between them. This CDR3 is built from 14 residues. Germline-derived CDR1 and CDR2 are SGHRS and YFSETQ. The DNA of the CDR3 is TGCGCCAGCAGCTTGGCGGCGGGGGGCACTGAAGCTTTCTTT. Translation: CASSLAAGGTEAFF.

To note about this clonotype: An end of the junction differs from the germline gene, which may be a read error. The chain couples TRBV5-6 to TRBJ2-1; D perhaps matches TRBD1 (6 bases). The V gene's germline CDR1 is SGHDT and CDR2 YYEEEE. The CDR3 contains 14 residues. CDR3 in amino acids: CANRALSSFNEQFF. The CDR3 DNA follows: TGTGCCAACAGGGCCCTTAGCTCCTTCAATGAGCAGTTCTTC. Using reference TRBV5-6 and TRBJ2-1 for the parts outside the CDR3, the full variable domain is DAGVTQSPTHLIKTRGQQVTLRCSPKSGHDTVSWYQQALGQGPQFIFQYYEEEERQRGNFPDRFSGHQFPNYSSELNVNALLLGDSALYLCANRALSSFNEQFFGPGTRLTVL.

This clonotype was counted many times. The V and J genes are TRBV5-5 and TRBJ1-2; D is uncertain. With 4 bases removed from V and 5 bases from J, the gap between germline ends came to 18 bases. In germline, CDR1 is SGHKS, CDR2 YYEKEE (reference sequence). The CDR3 is 15 residues long. This chain's CDR3 is CASSRDLRWVYGYTF. CDR3 DNA sequence: TGTGCCAGCAGCCGTGACTTGCGTTGGGTATATGGCTACACCTTC.

At least ten counts were recorded for this clonotype. The gene calls are TRBV12-3 or TRBV12-4 and TRBJ1-1, with D perhaps TRBD1 (6 bases). CDR3 length: 14 amino acids. V was shortened by 5 bases and J by 4 bases, with 14 bases between the two germline ends. The CDR3 coding sequence is TGTGCCAGCAGTCCCGGCGCAGGGGCCACTGAAGCTTTCTTT. This codes for CASSPGAGATEAFF.

This clonotype was observed at least ten times. The chain links TRBV12-3 or TRBV12-4 to TRBJ2-3; weak D call: TRBD1 (5 bases). Trimming shortened V by 5 bases and J by 1 base, and 13 bases separated the two germline ends. This CDR3 contains 15 residues. Here the CDR3 reads CASSPQGQGTDTQYF. The CDR3 DNA follows: TGTGCCAGCAGTCCGCAGGGTCAGGGCACAGATACGCAGTATTTT.

This clonotype was picked up many times. The chain links TRBV11-2 to TRBJ2-1, with D perhaps TRBD2 (6 bases). V was clipped by 1 base and J by 4 bases, with 20 bases between them. This CDR3 is 18 amino acids long. The germline gives CDR1 SGHAT, CDR2 FQNNGV. The CDR3: CASSLGPRGGMTYNEQFF. CDR3 bases: TGTGCCAGCAGCTTAGGCCCCCGGGGCGGGATGACTTACAATGAGCAGTTCTTC. The entire variable domain, with the rest obtained from reference TRBV11-2 and TRBJ2-1, is as follows: EAGVAQSPRYKIIEKRQSVAFWCNPISGHATLYWYQQILGQGPKLLIQFQNNGVVDDSQLPKDRFSAERLKGVDSTLKIQPAKLEDSAVYLCASSLGPRGGMTYNEQFFGPGTRLTVL.

This chain joins TRBV5-4 and TRBJ2-1; no reliable D call. V was pared by 1 base and J by 9 bases, with 17 bases between. Germline CDR1 is SGHNT and CDR2 is YYREEE (reference sequence). This CDR3 contains 15 residues. CDR3 DNA: TGTGCCAGCAGCTTGTCTCGGTTAGGAACTACTGAGCAGTTCTTC. This encodes CASSLSRLGTTEQFF.

As for this clonotype: Possible read error: a much larger clone is one base away. This rearrangement joins TRBV12-3 or TRBV12-4 to TRBJ1-6, with TRBD1 matching over 7 bases. This CDR3 is 14 amino acids long. The CDR3, as DNA: TGTGCCAGCAGTGTAACAGGGGTAAATTCAACCCTCCACTTT. Its protein product is CASSVTGVNSTLHF.

The chain links TRBV23-1 to TRBJ2-7; no clear D gene. TRBV23-1 is assigned to the ORF class and has an uncertain function. This CDR3 contains 14 residues. Trimming shortened V by 0 bases and J by 4 bases, and 10 bases separated the two germline ends. The CDR3 nucleotides read TGCGCCAGCAGTCAATCTGGGGATGGGTACGAGCAGTACTTC. This translates into CASSQSGDGYEQYF.

This clonotype showed up many times. The chain has TRBV5-1 and TRBJ1-6, with TRBD1 identical over 9 bases. Losses at the gene ends were 0 bases for V and 9 bases for J; bases not matched to a gene: 4. Germline CDR1 is SGHRS and CDR2 is YFSETQ. The CDR3 spans 15 residues. The CDR3 region is CASSLVRDRASPLHF. The CDR3 DNA is TGCGCCAGCAGCTTGGTCCGGGACAGGGCTTCACCCCTCCACTTT.

The V call is TRBV12-3 or TRBV12-4, the J call TRBJ2-2; D gene unclear. CDR3 length: 15 residues. V gave up 3 bases and J gave up 0 bases, with 8 bases separating them. The CDR3 reads CASSFGRPNTGELFF. The CDR3, as DNA: TGTGCCAGCAGTTTCGGGCGACCGAACACCGGGGAGCTGTTTTTT.

This clonotype was found many times. V and J are TRBV5-1 and TRBJ2-1; 10 bases map to TRBD2. The CDR3 has 15 amino acids. Germline loops: CDR1 SGHRS, CDR2 YFSETQ. Unmatched junction bases numbered 4, after V lost 0 bases and J lost 7 bases. As DNA, the CDR3 is TGCGCCAGCAGCTTGGAGGCTAGCGGGGGAAATGAGCAGTTCTTC. Amino acid sequence: CASSLEASGGNEQFF.

This clonotype showed up many times. The genes are TRBV5-6 and TRBJ2-7, with a possible D match to TRBD1 (5 bases). The length of the CDR3 is 14 residues. From germline, CDR1 is SGHDT and CDR2 YYEEEE. Trimming took 1 base from V and 3 from J, leaving 11 bases between them. CDR3 DNA sequence: TGTGCCAGCAGCTTGACAGGAGACATCTACGAGCAGTACTTC. Translated, it gives CASSLTGDIYEQYF.

This clonotype has just a few counts. The genes are TRBV5-4 and TRBJ2-4, with D maybe TRBD2 (6 bases). The CDR3 is 13 residues long. Germline loops: CDR1 SGHNT, CDR2 YYREEE (reference sequence). Between the trimmed V and J ends, which lost 4 bases and 4 bases, there was a span of 9 bases. The CDR3, as DNA: TGTGCCAGCAGCGGGGGGTTAAAAAACATTCAGTACTTC. Protein product: CASSGGLKNIQYF.

This clonotype was seen ten or more times. The gene calls are TRBV20-1 and TRBJ1-1; weak D call: TRBD1 (6 bases). The CDR3 extends over 13 amino acids. Trimming removed 3 bases from V and 7 bases from J, with 15 bases in between. Germline loops: CDR1 DFQATT, CDR2 SNEGSKA (reference sequence). The CDR3 region has the DNA TGCAGTGCTAGGGGTCCGGGACAAGATGAAGCTTTCTTT. It yields the protein CSARGPGQDEAFF.